The next 22 T cell receptor beta chains were all read from a single sample in a study of shared clonotypes between healthy human individuals. Profiling relied on immunoSEQ multiplex PCR, and the TCRdb table lists in-frame clones only, not all of them. The repertoire has approximately 1,500,000 clones, approximately 98% of them found once; the top ten carry around 0.45%. The material sequenced was naive CD4+ T cells sorted from blood. The sample's subset: CD45RA+ positively selected. The receptors come from a man aged 30-40 years in good health.

The V call is TRBV7-8, the J call TRBJ2-5, with D possibly being TRBD2 (5 bases). The CDR3 loop spans 18 amino acids. Germline V gene data show CDR1 as SGHVS and CDR2 as FQNEAQ. V was shortened by 0 bases and J by 4 bases, with 21 bases between the two germline ends. The chain's CDR3 is CASSLAQLALGRGETQYF. DNA for the CDR3: TGTGCCAGCAGCTTAGCGCAGCTAGCTCTCGGCCGAGGAGAGACCCAGTACTTC.

CDR3 amino acids: CASSPTGRPHGYTF. The CDR3 coding sequence is TGCGCCAGCAGCCCGACAGGGAGGCCCCATGGCTACACCTTC. The rearrangement uses TRBV10-1 and TRBJ1-2, with 7 positions matching TRBD1. This CDR3 is built from 14 residues. Germline assignment: CDR1 WNHNN and CDR2 SYGVQD (reference sequence). J gave up 6 bases and V 6 bases, and 10 bases lay outside the gene matches.

The V call is TRBV25-1, the J call TRBJ2-2; D is uncertain. The germline V gene has CDR1 MGHDK and CDR2 SYGVNS. Trimming cost V 5 bases and J 6 bases, with 7 bases left between them. CDR3 length: 12 residues. The CDR3 sequence: CASSIYPGELFF. CDR3 nucleotides: TGTGCCAGCAGTATCTATCCCGGGGAGCTGTTTTTT.

As for this clone: Other nucleotide sequences from this sample produce the same CDR3. This chain joins TRBV4-3 and TRBJ1-1; D call uncertain. This CDR3 has 14 amino acids. The germline V gene encodes CDR1 LGHNA and CDR2 YSLEER. The ends were cut back, 0 bases at V and 0 bases at J, with 5 bases in the middle. The CDR3, as DNA: TGCGCCAGCAGCCAAGATTTAGTGAACACTGAAGCTTTCTTT. This gives the protein CASSQDLVNTEAFF.

The chain couples TRBV2 to TRBJ2-5, with 8 bases identical to TRBD1. Germline V CDR1 and CDR2: SNHLY, FYNNEI. V gave up 3 bases and J gave up 5 bases; unmatched junction bases: 8. This CDR3 region has 15 residues. The CDR3 sequence: CASSETGEAGETQYF. The CDR3 region has the DNA TGTGCCAGCAGTGAGACAGGGGAGGCAGGGGAGACCCAGTACTTC.

This clone is a singleton in its sample. This rearrangement joins TRBV5-4 to TRBJ2-5; D gene ambiguous. Trimming shortened V by 2 bases and J by 5 bases, and 10 bases separated the two germline ends. The CDR3 runs to 13 residues. Per the germline V gene, CDR1 is SGHNT and CDR2 is YYREEE (reference sequence). The DNA of the CDR3 is TGTGCCAGCAGCTTAGACAAATGGGAGACCCAGTACTTC. It codes for CASSLDKWETQYF. The variable domain in full, completed from reference TRBV5-4 and TRBJ2-5, reads ETGVTQSPTHLIKTRGQQVTLRCSSQSGHNTVSWYQQALGQGPQFIFQYYREEENGRGNFPPRFSGLQFPNYSSELNVNALELDDSALYLCASSLDKWETQYFGPGTRLLVL.

J is TRBJ2-3 and V is TRBV7-8; D unresolved. CDR1 is SGHVS and CDR2 is FQNEAQ in the germline V gene. V shed 6 bases and J shed 4 bases, with 8 bases lying between them. The CDR3 contains 12 residues. Here the CDR3 reads CASSHTPDTQYF. CDR3 nucleotide sequence: TGTGCCAGCAGTCATACACCAGATACGCAGTATTTT.

The count of this clone is one. The chain uses TRBV6-5 and TRBJ1-1; possibly TRBD1 for D (5 bases). V was cut by 2 bases and J by 4 bases, with 8 bases left in between. The CDR3 extends over 13 amino acids. Germline V CDR1 and CDR2: MNHEY, SVGAGI. This CDR3 is CASSYAGPTEAFF. CDR3 DNA sequence: TGTGCCAGCAGTTACGCGGGGCCCACTGAAGCTTTCTTT.

This clone was counted once. The J gene is TRBJ2-7, the V gene TRBV14, with TRBD2 identical over 11 bases. The V gene's germline CDR1 is SGHDN and CDR2 FVKESK. This CDR3 spans 13 amino acids. V gave up 3 bases and J gave up 11 bases; unmatched junction bases: 6. CDR3 sequence reads: CASSQVPGLAEYF. As DNA, the CDR3 is TGTGCCAGCAGCCAGGTTCCGGGACTAGCGGAGTACTTC.

CDR3 bases: TGCAGCGTTAAAACACGGAACGAGCAGTACTTC. This sequence encodes CSVKTRNEQYF. The chain recombines TRBV29-1 with TRBJ2-7; D ambiguous. The CDR3 totals 11 residues. CDR1 is SQVTM and CDR2 is ANQGSEA in the germline V gene. V lost 5 bases and J 5 bases, leaving 10 bases between the germline ends.

This chain uses TRBV18 with TRBJ2-7, with unresolved D. Per germline, CDR1 KGHSH and CDR2 LQKENI. V dropped 1 base and J dropped 3 bases, with 13 bases sitting between them. The CDR3 length is 15 residues. The CDR3 spells CASSPLTEQNYEQYF. CDR3 in DNA: TGTGCCAGCTCACCACTAACAGAACAGAACTACGAGCAGTACTTC. The full variable domain, rest sourced from reference TRBV18 and TRBJ2-7, is NAGVMQNPRHLVRRRGQEARLRCSPMKGHSHVYWYRQLPEEGLKFMVYLQKENIIDESGMPKERFSAEFPKEGPSILRIQQVVRGDSAAYFCASSPLTEQNYEQYFGPGTRLTVT.

The chain employs TRBV12-5 and TRBJ2-1, with 12 bases identical to TRBD2. This CDR3 contains 18 residues. V trimming: 0 bases; J trimming: 6 bases; junction bases outside the gene matches: 9. The V gene's germline CDR1 is LGHNT and CDR2 FRNRAP. CDR3 amino acids: CASGLVLGLAGGLNEQFF. The CDR3 DNA reads as TGTGCTAGTGGTTTGGTCTTGGGGCTAGCGGGAGGGCTCAATGAGCAGTTCTTC. Together with reference TRBV12-5 and TRBJ2-1, the CDR3 gives the full variable domain: DARVTQTPRHKVTEMGQEVTMRCQPILGHNTVFWYRQTMMQGLELLAYFRNRAPLDDSGMPKDRFSAEMPDATLATLKIQPSEPRDSAVYFCASGLVLGLAGGLNEQFFGPGTRLTVL.

This clone was detected once. CDR3 amino acids: CASSPERAHSNQPQHF. CDR3 sequence (DNA): TGTGCCAGCAGCCCCGAAAGGGCCCATAGCAATCAGCCCCAGCATTTT. J is TRBJ1-5 and V is TRBV5-8; D gene unclear. There are 16 residues in the CDR3. Trimming removed 4 bases at V and 0 bases at J, with 14 bases between. Germline V gene sequence: CDR1 SGHTS, CDR2 YDEGEE.

The chain recombines TRBV2 with TRBJ2-5; the D gene is possibly TRBD1 (6 bases). This CDR3 region has 14 residues. Between the trimmed V and J ends, which lost 9 bases and 2 bases, there was a span of 16 bases. In germline, CDR1 is SNHLY, CDR2 FYNNEI. CDR3: CASQGQWIQETQYF. In DNA, the CDR3 is TGTGCCAGTCAAGGACAGTGGATACAAGAGACCCAGTACTTC.

The chain recombines TRBV5-1 with TRBJ2-2, with D possibly matching TRBD2 (5 bases). Germline V CDR1 and CDR2: SGHRS, YFSETQ. The CDR3 runs 14 residues. V gave up 7 bases and J gave up 2 bases, with 12 bases separating them. The CDR3 DNA is TGCGCCAGCGCCCCCGGGGTTAACACCGGGGAGCTGTTTTTT. This gives the protein CASAPGVNTGELFF.

The V call is TRBV18, the J call TRBJ2-1; D remains ambiguous. V was shortened by 2 bases and J by 5 bases, with 13 bases between the two germline ends. Germline loops: CDR1 KGHSH, CDR2 LQKENI. This CDR3 is built from 15 residues. In DNA form, the CDR3 reads TGTGCCAGCTCACCAGTACTAAGTTTCGACAATGAGCAGTTCTTC. Translated, it gives CASSPVLSFDNEQFF.

The chain joins TRBV29-1 to TRBJ2-1; TRBD2 matches at 11 bases. The CDR3 loop spans 14 amino acids. The germline V gene has CDR1 SQVTM and CDR2 ANQGSEA. V dropped 6 bases and J dropped 4; count of bases not matched to a gene: 5. The CDR3 region has the DNA TGCAGCGTAACCGGACTAGCGGGTTACAATGAGCAGTTCTTC. This encodes CSVTGLAGYNEQFF.

CDR3: CASSVSSGDTQYF. The CDR3 nucleotides are TGTGCCAGCAGCGTATCGTCGGGGGATACGCAGTATTTT. V usage is TRBV9 and J usage is TRBJ2-3, with D possibly matching TRBD2 (5 bases). The CDR3 covers 13 residues. The germline CDR1 and CDR2 sequences are SGDLS and YYNGEE. Trimming cost V 1 base and J 6 bases, with 9 bases left between them. Complete variable domain (other parts from reference TRBV9 and TRBJ2-3): DSGVTQTPKHLITATGQRVTLRCSPRSGDLSVYWYQQSLDQGLQFLIQYYNGEERAKGNILERFSAQQFPDLHSELNLSSLELGDSALYFCASSVSSGDTQYFGPGTRLTVL.

The chain carries TRBV28 and TRBJ2-5, with TRBD2 matching over 11 bases. The CDR3 contains 15 residues. Germline V lookup: CDR1 MDHEN, CDR2 SYDVKM. Germline trimming cut 6 bases from V and 5 bases from J; bases unmatched to any gene: 8. CDR3 DNA: TGTGCCAGCAGCACACAACTAGCGGGAGTGGAGACCCAGTACTTC. It specifies CASSTQLAGVETQYF.

This chain joins TRBV9 and TRBJ2-1, with TRBD1 matching 7 bases. Germline loops: CDR1 SGDLS, CDR2 YYNGEE. The V segment lost 1 base and the J segment 9 bases; nucleotides outside the gene matches: 7. The CDR3 length is 14 residues. The CDR3 spells CASSVLGTASEQFF. The DNA of the CDR3 is TGTGCCAGCAGCGTATTAGGGACAGCTAGTGAGCAGTTCTTC.

Points on this clone: Additional DNA sequences in this sample encode the identical CDR3. The J gene is TRBJ2-2, the V gene TRBV19, with no clear D. V was cut by 1 base and J by 2 bases, with 5 bases left in between. Germline CDR1 LNHDA, CDR2 SQIVND (reference sequence). The length of the CDR3 is 14 residues. The DNA for the CDR3 is TGTGCCAGTAGTATAGCCGGTAACACCGGGGAGCTGTTTTTT. This encodes CASSIAGNTGELFF.

V is TRBV12-5 and J is TRBJ1-1, with D perhaps matching TRBD1 (6 bases). The CDR3 runs to 13 residues. V lost 6 bases to trimming and J lost 1 base, with 9 bases between them. Germline-derived CDR1 and CDR2 are LGHNT and FRNRAP. The CDR3 DNA reads as TGTGCTAGTGGCCGAGGGGGGAACACTGAAGCTTTCTTT. Translation gives CASGRGGNTEAFF. The variable domain in full, with the rest retrieved from reference TRBV12-5 and TRBJ1-1, is DARVTQTPRHKVTEMGQEVTMRCQPILGHNTVFWYRQTMMQGLELLAYFRNRAPLDDSGMPKDRFSAEMPDATLATLKIQPSEPRDSAVYFCASGRGGNTEAFFGQGTRLTVV.